This T cell receptor beta chain was sequenced during a study of persistence of HIV-infected CD4 T cells. The table lists this clone with a few counts. The antigen is undetermined. Sequencing used immunoSEQ version 4 in survey mode. Repertoires were generated with immunoSEQ multiplex PCR, while TCRdb's copy carries only in-frame clones and drops some. Found here are roughly 64,000 clones, under 80% of them singletons; the top ten hold more than 1.5%. The V end lost 7 bases, the J end lost 3 bases, and 10 bases lay between the germline ends. From germline, CDR1 is MDHEN and CDR2 SYDVKM. CDR3 length equals 12 residues. Study results and limitations: Degenerate expanded CDR3beta sequences were enriched among CMV- and Gag-responding cells.

Overlapping HIV-1 Gag 15-mer peptides at roughly 1 ug per peptide per mL were used. Memory cells lacking CD40L and CD69 with high CD45RO were sorted. Undetectable plasma HIV-1 RNA below 50 copies/mL lasted at least 4 years. CD8+ T cells were removed from PBMCs prior to stimulation. The clonotype was recovered from an adult man with HIV who was CMV-seropositive. The chain couples TRBV28 to TRBJ2-7, with D perhaps matching TRBD1 (5 bases). The specimen was CD4+ T cells sorted from PBMCs after approximately 20-hour stimulation, collected from a patient who received antiretroviral therapy. The CDR3, as DNA: TGTGCCAGCATGGGGCAGGGCTACGAGCAGTACTTC. Protein: CASMGQGYEQYF.